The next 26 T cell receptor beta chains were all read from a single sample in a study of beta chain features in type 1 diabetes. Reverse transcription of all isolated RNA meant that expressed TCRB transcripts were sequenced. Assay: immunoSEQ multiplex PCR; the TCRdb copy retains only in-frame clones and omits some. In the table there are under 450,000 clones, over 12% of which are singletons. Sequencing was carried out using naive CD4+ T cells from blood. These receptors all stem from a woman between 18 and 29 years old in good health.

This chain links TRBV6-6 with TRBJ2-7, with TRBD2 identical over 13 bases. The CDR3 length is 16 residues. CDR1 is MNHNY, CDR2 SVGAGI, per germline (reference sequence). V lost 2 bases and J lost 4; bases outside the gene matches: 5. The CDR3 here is CASSYTGTSGMYEQYF. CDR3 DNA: TGTGCCAGCAGTTACACCGGGACTAGCGGGATGTACGAGCAGTACTTC.

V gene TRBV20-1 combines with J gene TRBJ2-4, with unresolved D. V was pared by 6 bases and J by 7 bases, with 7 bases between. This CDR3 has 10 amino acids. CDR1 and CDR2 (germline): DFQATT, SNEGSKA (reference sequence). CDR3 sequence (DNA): TGCAGTGCCTTTAATAACATTCAGTACTTC. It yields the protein CSAFNNIQYF.

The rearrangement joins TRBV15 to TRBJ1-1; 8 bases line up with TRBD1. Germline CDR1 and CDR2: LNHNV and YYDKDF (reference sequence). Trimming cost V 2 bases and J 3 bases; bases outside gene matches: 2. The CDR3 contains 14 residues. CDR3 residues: CATSRQGAYTEAFF. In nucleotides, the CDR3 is TGTGCCACCAGCAGACAGGGGGCGTACACTGAAGCTTTCTTT.

In nucleotides, the CDR3 is TGTGCCAGCAGCGGACTTAGCGGGAGGGCCACAGATACGCAGTATTTT. Translated, it gives CASSGLSGRATDTQYF. This chain joins TRBV9 and TRBJ2-3; 11 bases are a match to TRBD2. The germline V gene has CDR1 SGDLS and CDR2 YYNGEE. This CDR3 has 16 residues. Trimming at V came to 3 bases and at J to 2 bases, leaving 5 bases not matched to a gene.

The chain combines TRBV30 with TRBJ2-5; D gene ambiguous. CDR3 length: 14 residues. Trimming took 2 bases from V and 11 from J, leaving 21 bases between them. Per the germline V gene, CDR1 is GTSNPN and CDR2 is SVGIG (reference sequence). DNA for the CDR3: TGTGCCTGGAGTTCCCTGCCCTATAGTGGGCAGCAGTACTTC. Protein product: CAWSSLPYSGQQYF.

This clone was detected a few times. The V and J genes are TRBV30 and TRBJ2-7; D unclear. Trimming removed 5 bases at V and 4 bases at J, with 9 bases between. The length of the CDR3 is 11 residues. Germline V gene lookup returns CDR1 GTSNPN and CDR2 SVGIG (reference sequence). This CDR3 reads CAWGLLYEQYF. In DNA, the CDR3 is TGTGCCTGGGGGCTTCTTTACGAGCAGTACTTC.

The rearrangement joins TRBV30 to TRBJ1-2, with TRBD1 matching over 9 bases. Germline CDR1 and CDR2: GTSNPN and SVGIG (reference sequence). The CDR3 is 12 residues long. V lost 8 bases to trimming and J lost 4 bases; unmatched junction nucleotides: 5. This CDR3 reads CARGQGGYGYTF. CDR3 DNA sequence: TGTGCCCGGGGACAGGGAGGCTATGGCTACACCTTC.

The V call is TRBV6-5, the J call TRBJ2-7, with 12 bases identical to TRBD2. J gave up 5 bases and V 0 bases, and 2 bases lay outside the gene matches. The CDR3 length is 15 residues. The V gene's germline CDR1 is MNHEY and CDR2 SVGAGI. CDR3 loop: CASSYSRTSGNEQYF. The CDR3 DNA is TGTGCCAGCAGTTACTCCCGGACTAGCGGGAACGAGCAGTACTTC.

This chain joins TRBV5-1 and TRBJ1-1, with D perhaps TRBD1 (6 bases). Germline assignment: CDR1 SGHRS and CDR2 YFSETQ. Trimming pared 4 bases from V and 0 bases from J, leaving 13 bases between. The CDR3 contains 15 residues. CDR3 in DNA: TGCGCCAGCAGCCTACTACAGGGTTTGAACACTGAAGCTTTCTTT. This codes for CASSLLQGLNTEAFF.

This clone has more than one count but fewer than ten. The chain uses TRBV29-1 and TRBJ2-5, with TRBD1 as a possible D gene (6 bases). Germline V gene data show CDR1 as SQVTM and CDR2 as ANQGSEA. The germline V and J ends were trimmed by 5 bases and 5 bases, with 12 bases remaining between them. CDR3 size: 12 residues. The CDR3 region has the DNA TGCAGCGTTCGTCAGGGGATGGAGACCCAGTACTTC. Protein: CSVRQGMETQYF. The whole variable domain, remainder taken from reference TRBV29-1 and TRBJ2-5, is SAVISQKPSRDICQRGTSLTIQCQVDSQVTMMFWYRQQPGQSLTLIATANQGSEATYESGFVIDKFPISRPNLTFSTLTVSNMSPEDSSIYLCSVRQGMETQYFGPGTRLLVL.

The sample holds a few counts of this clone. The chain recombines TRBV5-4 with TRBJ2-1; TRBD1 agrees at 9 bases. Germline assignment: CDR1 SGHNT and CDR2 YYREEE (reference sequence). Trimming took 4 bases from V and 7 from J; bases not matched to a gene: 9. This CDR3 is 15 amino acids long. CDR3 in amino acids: CASSPRTGVGNEQFF. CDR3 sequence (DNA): TGTGCCAGCAGCCCCCGGACAGGGGTGGGAAATGAGCAGTTCTTC.

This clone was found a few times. The CDR3 loop reads CASSAPLGARNEQFF. The CDR3 nucleotides read TGTGCCAGCAGCGCCCCGTTGGGGGCTCGGAATGAGCAGTTCTTC. The V call is TRBV9, the J call TRBJ2-1; D possibly corresponds to TRBD1 (6 bases). Trimming shortened V by 3 bases and J by 7 bases, and 17 bases separated the two germline ends. This CDR3 spans 15 amino acids. Germline CDR1 reads SGDLS; CDR2 reads YYNGEE. Full variable domain (missing parts from reference TRBV9 and TRBJ2-1): DSGVTQTPKHLITATGQRVTLRCSPRSGDLSVYWYQQSLDQGLQFLIQYYNGEERAKGNILERFSAQQFPDLHSELNLSSLELGDSALYFCASSAPLGARNEQFFGPGTRLTVL.

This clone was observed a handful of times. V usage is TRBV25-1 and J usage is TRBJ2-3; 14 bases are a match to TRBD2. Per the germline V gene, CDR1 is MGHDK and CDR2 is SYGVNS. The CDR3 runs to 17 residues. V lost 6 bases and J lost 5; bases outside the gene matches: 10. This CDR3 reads CASRGIGLAGGLDTQYF. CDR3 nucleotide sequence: TGTGCCAGCAGAGGCATCGGACTAGCGGGAGGTTTAGATACGCAGTATTTT.

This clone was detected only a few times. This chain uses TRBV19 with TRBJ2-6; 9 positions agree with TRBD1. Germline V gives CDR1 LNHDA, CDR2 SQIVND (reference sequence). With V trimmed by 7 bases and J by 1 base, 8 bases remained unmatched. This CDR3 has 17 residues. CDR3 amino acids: CASNYKDRGSGANVLTF. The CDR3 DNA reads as TGTGCCAGTAATTATAAGGACAGGGGATCTGGGGCCAACGTCCTGACTTTC.

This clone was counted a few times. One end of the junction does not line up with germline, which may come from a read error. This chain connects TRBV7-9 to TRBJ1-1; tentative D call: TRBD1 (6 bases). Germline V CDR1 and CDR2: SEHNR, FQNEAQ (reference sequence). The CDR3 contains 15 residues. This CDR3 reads CASRLENREGTEAFF. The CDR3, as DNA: TGTGCCAGCAGGTTAGAGAACAGGGAGGGCACTGAAGCTTTCTTT.

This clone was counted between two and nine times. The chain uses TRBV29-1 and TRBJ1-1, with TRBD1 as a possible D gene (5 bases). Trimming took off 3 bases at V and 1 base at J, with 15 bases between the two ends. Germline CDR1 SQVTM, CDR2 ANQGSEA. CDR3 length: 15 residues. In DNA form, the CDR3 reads TGCAGCGTTGATAGGGGTCTTCGGACGAACACTGAAGCTTTCTTT. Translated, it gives CSVDRGLRTNTEAFF.

In DNA form, the CDR3 reads TGTGCCTGGTCTACAGGGCTGTTATTGAGTGGCTACACCTTC. Encoded protein: CAWSTGLLLSGYTF. The chain links TRBV30 to TRBJ1-2, with D perhaps TRBD1 (6 bases). This CDR3 region has 14 residues. Trimming shortened V by 5 bases and J by 7 bases, and 20 bases separated the two germline ends. Germline lookup yields CDR1 GTSNPN and CDR2 SVGIG (reference sequence).

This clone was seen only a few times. CDR3 protein: CASSQTSGRTHEQFF. The CDR3 DNA reads TGTGCCAGCAGCCAGACTAGCGGGAGGACCCATGAGCAGTTCTTC. The V gene is TRBV5-4, the J gene TRBJ2-1; TRBD2 matches 13 bases. The J segment lost 8 bases and the V segment lost 4 bases, leaving 6 bases of the junction unmatched. From germline, CDR1 is SGHNT and CDR2 YYREEE (reference sequence). This CDR3 spans 15 amino acids.

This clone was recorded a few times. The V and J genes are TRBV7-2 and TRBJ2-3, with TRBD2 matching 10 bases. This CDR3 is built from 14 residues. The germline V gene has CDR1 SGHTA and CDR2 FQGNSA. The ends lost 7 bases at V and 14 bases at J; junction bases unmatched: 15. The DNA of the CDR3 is TGTGCCAGCACCCCTGGACTAGCGGTATCGACACGGTATTTT. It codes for CASTPGLAVSTRYF.

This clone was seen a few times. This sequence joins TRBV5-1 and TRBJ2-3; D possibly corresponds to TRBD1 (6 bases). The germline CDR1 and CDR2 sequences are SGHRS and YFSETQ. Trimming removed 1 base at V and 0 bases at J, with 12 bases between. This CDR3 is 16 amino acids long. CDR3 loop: CASSLYAGASTDTQYF. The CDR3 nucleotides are TGCGCCAGCAGCTTGTATGCAGGGGCTAGCACAGATACGCAGTATTTT.

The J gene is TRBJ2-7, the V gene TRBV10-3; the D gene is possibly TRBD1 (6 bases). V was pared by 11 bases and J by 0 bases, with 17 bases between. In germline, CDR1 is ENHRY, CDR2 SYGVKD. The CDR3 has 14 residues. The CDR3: CAALGTTSSYEQYF. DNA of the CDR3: TGTGCCGCACTCGGGACAACAAGCTCCTACGAGCAGTACTTC.

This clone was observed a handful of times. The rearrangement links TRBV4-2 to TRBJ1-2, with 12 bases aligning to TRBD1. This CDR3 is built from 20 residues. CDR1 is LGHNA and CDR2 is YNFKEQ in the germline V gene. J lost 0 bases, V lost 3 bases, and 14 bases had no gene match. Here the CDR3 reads CASSQKAPGQGASANYGYTF. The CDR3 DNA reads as TGTGCCAGCAGCCAGAAGGCACCGGGACAGGGGGCTTCAGCTAACTATGGCTACACCTTC.

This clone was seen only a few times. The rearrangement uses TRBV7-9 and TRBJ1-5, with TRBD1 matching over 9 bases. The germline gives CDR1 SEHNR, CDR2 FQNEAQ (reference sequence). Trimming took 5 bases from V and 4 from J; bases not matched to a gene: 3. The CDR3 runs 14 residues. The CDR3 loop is CASSPGQGNQPQHF. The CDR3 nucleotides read TGTGCCAGCAGCCCCGGACAGGGGAATCAGCCCCAGCATTTT.

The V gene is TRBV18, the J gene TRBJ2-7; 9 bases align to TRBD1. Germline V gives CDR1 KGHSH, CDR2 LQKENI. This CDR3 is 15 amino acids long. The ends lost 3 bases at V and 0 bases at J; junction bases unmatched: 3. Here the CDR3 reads CASSPRTGDSYEQYF. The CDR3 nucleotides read TGTGCCAGCTCACCGAGGACAGGGGACTCCTACGAGCAGTACTTC.

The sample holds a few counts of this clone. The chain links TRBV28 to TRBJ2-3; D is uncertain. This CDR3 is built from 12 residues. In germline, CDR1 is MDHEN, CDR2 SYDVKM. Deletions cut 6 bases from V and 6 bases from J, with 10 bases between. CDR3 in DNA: TGTGCCAGCAGGCATAGTCTGGATACGCAGTATTTT. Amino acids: CASRHSLDTQYF.

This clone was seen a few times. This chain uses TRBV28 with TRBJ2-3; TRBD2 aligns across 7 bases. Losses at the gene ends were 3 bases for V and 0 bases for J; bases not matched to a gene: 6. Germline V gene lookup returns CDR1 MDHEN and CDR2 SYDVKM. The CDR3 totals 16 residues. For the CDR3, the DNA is TGTGCCAGCAGTTTGTACGAGGGAGGGAGCACAGATACGCAGTATTTT. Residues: CASSLYEGGSTDTQYF.